This T cell receptor (beta chain) was sequenced during a study of OX40 agonist ivuxolimab in advanced cancers. Study details: Patients were dosed with the agonistic anti-OX40 (CD134) antibody ivuxolimab. Patients received intravenous ivuxolimab every 2 weeks at 0.01 to 10 mg/kg. Prior anti-PD-1, anti-PD-L1 or anti-CTLA-4 therapy did not bar entry, and more than 35% had some. Findings and limits, study-wide: Some patients who did not respond also had low normalized T-cell clonal expansion.

For this clone: Its matching antigen is unknown.

Profiling relied on immunoSEQ multiplex PCR, and the TCRdb table lists in-frame clones only, not all of them. This table holds approximately 18,000 clones, approximately 80% found once. Germline values: CDR1 MGHRA, CDR2 YSYEKL. The CDR3 has 14 amino acids. The V and J ends lost 4 bases and 4 bases, in that order; junction bases with no gene match: 4. Sequencing used CD4+ or CD8+ T cells sorted from blood, obtained in a trial of the OX40 agonist ivuxolimab. The sequence was obtained from an adult with an advanced solid tumor such as melanoma, head and neck, liver or kidney cancer. The chain carries TRBV4-1 and TRBJ2-7; 10 bases fit TRBD2. This chain's CDR3 is CASSPLAGEYEQYF. As DNA, the CDR3 is TGCGCCAGCAGCCCGCTAGCGGGAGAGTACGAGCAGTACTTC.